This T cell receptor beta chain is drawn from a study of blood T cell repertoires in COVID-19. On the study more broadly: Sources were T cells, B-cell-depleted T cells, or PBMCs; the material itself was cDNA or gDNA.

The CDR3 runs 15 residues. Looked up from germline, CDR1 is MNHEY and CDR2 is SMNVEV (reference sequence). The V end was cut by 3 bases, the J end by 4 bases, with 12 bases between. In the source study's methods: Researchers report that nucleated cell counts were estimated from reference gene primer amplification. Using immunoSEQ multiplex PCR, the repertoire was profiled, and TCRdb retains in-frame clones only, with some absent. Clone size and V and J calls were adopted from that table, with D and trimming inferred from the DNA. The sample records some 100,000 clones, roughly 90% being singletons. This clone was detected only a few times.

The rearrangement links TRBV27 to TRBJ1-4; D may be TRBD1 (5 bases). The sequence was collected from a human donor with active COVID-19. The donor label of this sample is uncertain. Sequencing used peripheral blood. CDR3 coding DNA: TGTGCCAGCAGTTTGGGAGGGACGTTTAATGAAAAACTGTTTTTT. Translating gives CASSLGGTFNEKLFF.